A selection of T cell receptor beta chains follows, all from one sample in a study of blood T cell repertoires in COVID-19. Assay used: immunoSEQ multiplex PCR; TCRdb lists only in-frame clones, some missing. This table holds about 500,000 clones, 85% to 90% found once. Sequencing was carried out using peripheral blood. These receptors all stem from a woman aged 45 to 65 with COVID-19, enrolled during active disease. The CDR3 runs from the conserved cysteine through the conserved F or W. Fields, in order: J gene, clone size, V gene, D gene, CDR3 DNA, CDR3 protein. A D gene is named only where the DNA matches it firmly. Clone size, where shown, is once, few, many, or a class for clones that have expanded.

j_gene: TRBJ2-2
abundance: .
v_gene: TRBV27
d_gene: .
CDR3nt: TGTGCCAGCAAAACAGGGTTCTACACCGGGGAGCTGTTTTTT
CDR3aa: CASKTGFYTGELFF

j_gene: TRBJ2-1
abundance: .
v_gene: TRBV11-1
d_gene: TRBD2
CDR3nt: TGTGCCAGCAGCTTAAGGTCTAGCGGGGGGGCGCATGAGCAGTTCTTC
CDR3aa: CASSLRSSGGAHEQFF

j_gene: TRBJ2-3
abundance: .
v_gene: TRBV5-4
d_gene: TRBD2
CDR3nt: TGTGCCAGCAGCGACTTACCCGGGACTAGCGGGGGACAAGGAGATACGCAGTATTTT
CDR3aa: CASSDLPGTSGGQGDTQYF

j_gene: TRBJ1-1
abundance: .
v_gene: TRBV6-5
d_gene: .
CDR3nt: TGTGCCAGCAGTTACGAACAGGGTATTGAAGCTTTCTTT
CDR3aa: CASSYEQGIEAFF

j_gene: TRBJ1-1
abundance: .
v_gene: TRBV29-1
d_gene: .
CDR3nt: TGCAGCGTGGGGGGGCAGAGGAACACTGAAGCTTTCTTT
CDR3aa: CSVGGQRNTEAFF

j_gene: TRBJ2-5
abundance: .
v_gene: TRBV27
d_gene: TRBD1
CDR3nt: TGTGCCAGCAGTTCAGCCGACAGGGTGGAGACCCAGTACTTC
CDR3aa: CASSSADRVETQYF

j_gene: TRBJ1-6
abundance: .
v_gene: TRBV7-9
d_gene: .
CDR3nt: TGTGCCAGCAGCGCCCCGGGAAGTAATTCACCCCTCCACTTT
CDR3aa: CASSAPGSNSPLHF

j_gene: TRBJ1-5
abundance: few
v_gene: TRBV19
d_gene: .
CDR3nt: TGTGCCAGTAGTAGACACCCGACAGGCCTGGATAGCAATCAGCCCCAGCATTTT
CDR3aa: CASSRHPTGLDSNQPQHF

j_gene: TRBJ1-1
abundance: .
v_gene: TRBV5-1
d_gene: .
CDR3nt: TGCGCCAGCAGTTTACGGGGGACCGTCCGCACTGAAGCTTTCTTT
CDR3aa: CASSLRGTVRTEAFF

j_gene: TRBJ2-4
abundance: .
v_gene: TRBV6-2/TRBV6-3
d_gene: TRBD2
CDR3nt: TGTGCCAGCAGTGAGCGGGGGGGAGCCAAAAACATTCAGTACTTC
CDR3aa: CASSERGGAKNIQYF

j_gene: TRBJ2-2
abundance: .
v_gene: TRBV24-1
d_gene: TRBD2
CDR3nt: TGTGCCACCAGTGACCCGGGACTAGCGGGAGGTACCGGGGAGCTGTTTTTT
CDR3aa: CATSDPGLAGGTGELFF

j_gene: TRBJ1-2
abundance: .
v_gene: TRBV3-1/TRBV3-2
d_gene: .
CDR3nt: TGTGCCAGCAGCGATCGGACAGTCTCTGGTGGCTACACCTTC
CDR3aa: CASSDRTVSGGYTF

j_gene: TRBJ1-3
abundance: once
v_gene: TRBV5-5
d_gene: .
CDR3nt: TGTGCCAGCAGCTTGGCCCACTCTGGAAACACCATATATTTT
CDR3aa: CASSLAHSGNTIYF

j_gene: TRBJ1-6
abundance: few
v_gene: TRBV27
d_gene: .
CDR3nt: TGTGCCAGCAGTTCCCCCGGGTCCTATAATTCACCCCTCCACTTT
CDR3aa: CASSSPGSYNSPLHF

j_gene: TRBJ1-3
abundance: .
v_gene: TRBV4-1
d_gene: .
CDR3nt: TGCGCCAGCAGCCAACAATCAGCGAGGAAGGGAAACACCATATATTTT
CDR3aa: CASSQQSARKGNTIYF

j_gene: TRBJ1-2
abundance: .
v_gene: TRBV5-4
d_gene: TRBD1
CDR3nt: TGTGCCAGCAGCACGCCTAGGGACAGTAAGGTTGGCTACACCTTC
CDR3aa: CASSTPRDSKVGYTF

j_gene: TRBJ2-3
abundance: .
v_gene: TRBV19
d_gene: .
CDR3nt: .
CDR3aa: CASTSDRPTDTQYF

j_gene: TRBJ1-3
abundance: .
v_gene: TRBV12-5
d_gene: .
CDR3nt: TGTGCTAGTGGTTCCCCGGGGTATTTAAACACCATATATTTT
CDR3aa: CASGSPGYLNTIYF

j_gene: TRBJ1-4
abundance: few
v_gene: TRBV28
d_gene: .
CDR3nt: TGTGCCAGCACAAACCGGGGTTGGGAACTGTTTTTT
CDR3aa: CASTNRGWELFF

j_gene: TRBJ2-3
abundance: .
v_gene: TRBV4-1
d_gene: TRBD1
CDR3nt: TGCGCCAGCAGCAGGATGGCAGGGGGCATGTGGACGCAGTATTTT
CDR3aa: CASSRMAGGMWTQYF

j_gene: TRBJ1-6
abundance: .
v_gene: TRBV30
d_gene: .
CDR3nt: TGTGCCTGGTACGGAGTCAATTCACCCCTCCACTTT
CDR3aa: CAWYGVNSPLHF

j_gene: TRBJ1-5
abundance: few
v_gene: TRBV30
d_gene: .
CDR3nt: TGTGCCTGGAGTAAGGAGAGGAGCCAGCATTTT
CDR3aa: CAWSKERSQHF

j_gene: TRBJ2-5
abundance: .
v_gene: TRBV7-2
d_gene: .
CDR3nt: TGTGCCAGCAGCTTCGCTATCCGGGAGACCCAGTACTTC
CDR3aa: CASSFAIRETQYF

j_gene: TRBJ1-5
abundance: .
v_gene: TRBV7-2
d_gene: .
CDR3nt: TGTGCCAGCAGCTTAGTGGGGGGAGAGCCCCAGCATTTT
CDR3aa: CASSLVGGEPQHF

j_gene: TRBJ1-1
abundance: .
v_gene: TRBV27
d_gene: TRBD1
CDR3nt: TGTGCCAGCAGCCGCAACCCAGGGGGTAGCACTGAAGCTTTCTTT
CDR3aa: CASSRNPGGSTEAFF

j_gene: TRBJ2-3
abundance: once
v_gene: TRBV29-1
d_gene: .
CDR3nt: TGCAGCGTTGAGATGTCCGGAGGAGATACGCAGTATTTT
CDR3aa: CSVEMSGGDTQYF

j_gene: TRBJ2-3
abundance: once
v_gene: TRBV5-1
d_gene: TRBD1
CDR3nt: TGCGCCAGCAGCTTGGACAGGGGAGATACAGATACGCAGTATTTT
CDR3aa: CASSLDRGDTDTQYF

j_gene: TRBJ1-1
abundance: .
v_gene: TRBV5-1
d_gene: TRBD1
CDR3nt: TGCGCCAGCAGCTTAGCTCTGGACAGGGAAGCTTTCTTT
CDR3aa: CASSLALDREAFF

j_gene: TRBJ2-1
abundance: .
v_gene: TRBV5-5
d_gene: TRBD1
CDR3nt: TGTGCCAGCAGCTCAACAGGGGACCCCTCCCCGGTCTTC
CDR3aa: CASSSTGDPSPVF

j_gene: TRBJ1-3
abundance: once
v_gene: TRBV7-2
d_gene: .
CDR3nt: TGTGCCAGCAGCTTAGCCGCAGGGCTCTCTGGAAACACCATATATTTT
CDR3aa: CASSLAAGLSGNTIYF

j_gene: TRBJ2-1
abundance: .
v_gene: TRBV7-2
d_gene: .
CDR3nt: TGTGCCAGCAGCACAAGGAGCTCCTACAATGAGCAGTTCTTC
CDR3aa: CASSTRSSYNEQFF

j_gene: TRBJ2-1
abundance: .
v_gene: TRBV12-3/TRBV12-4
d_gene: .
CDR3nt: TGTGCCAGCAGCTCCACAGGACATGAGCAGTTCTTC
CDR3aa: CASSSTGHEQFF

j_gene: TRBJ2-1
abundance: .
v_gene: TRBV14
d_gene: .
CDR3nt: TGTGCCAGCAGCCAAGATGAGTGGGGCGGGATTTACAATGAGCAGTTCTTC
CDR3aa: CASSQDEWGGIYNEQFF

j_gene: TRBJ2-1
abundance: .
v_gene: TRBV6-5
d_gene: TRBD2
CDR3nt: TGTGCCAGCAGCCGGACTAGCGGGGGGATCAATGAGCAGTTCTTC
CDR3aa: CASSRTSGGINEQFF

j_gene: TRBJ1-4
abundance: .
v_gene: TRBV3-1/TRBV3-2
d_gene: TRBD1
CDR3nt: TGTGCCAGCAGCCCCTGGGACAGTACTAATGAAAAACTGTTTTTT
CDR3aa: CASSPWDSTNEKLFF

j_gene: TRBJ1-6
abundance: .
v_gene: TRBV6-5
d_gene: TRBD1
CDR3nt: TGTGCCAGCAGTTTGGGACAGGGGGCCTCACCCCTCCACTTT
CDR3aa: CASSLGQGASPLHF

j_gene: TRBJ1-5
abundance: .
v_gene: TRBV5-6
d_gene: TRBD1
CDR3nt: TGTGCCAGCAGCAAGACAGGGTTGGGCAGCAATCAGCCCCAGCATTTT
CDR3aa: CASSKTGLGSNQPQHF

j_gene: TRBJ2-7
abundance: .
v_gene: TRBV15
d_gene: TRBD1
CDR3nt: TGTGCCACCAGCAGGTCTGGGACAGGGGTTCGGGAGCAGTACTTC
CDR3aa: CATSRSGTGVREQYF

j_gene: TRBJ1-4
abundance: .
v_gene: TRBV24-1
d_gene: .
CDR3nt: TGTGCCACTCCAAATGTGGAGGATCGGGAAAAACTGTTTTTT
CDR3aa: CATPNVEDREKLFF

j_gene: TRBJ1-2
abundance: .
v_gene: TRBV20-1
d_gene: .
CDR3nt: TGCAGTGCTAGAGATGGAGGAGCCGGCACCTTC
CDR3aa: CSARDGGAGTF

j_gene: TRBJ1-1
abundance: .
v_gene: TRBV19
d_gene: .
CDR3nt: TGTGCCAGTAGTAGCAGGGGCAGGTACACTGAAGCTTTCTTT
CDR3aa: CASSSRGRYTEAFF

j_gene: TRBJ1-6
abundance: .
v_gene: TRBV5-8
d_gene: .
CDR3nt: TGTGCCAGCAGCTTTTGGGCGCCGAATTCACCCCTCCACTTT
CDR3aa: CASSFWAPNSPLHF

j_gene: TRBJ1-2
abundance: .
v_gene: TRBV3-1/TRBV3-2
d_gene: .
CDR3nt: TGTGCCAGCAGCTCCCGGGGAGGCTACACCTTC
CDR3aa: CASSSRGGYTF

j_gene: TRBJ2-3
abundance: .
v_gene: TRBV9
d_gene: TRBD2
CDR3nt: TGTGCCAGCAGCTTGCGACTAGCGCCAGATACGCAGTATTTT
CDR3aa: CASSLRLAPDTQYF

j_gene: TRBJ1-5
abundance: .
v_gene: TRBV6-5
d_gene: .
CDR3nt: TGTGCCAGCCGAGGTGGGGGGATTAGAAATCAGCCCCAGCATTTT
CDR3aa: CASRGGGIRNQPQHF

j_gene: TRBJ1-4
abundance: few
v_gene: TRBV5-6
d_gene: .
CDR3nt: TGTGCCAGCAGCGCCCGGGACTACTTTAATGAAAAACTGTTTTTT
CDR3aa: CASSARDYFNEKLFF

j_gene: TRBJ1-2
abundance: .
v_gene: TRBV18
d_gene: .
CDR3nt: TGTGCCAGCTCACCGCCGATATATCCCTCTAATGGCTACACCTTC
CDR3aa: CASSPPIYPSNGYTF

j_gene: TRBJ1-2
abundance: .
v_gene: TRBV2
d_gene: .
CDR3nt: TGTGCCAGCAGTGAGTCGGGAGGATACTATGGCTACACCTTC
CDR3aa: CASSESGGYYGYTF

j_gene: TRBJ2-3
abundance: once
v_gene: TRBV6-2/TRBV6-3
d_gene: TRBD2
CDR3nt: TGTGCCAGCAGTTTGCTAGCGGGGGTCGGAGATACGCAGTATTTT
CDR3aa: CASSLLAGVGDTQYF

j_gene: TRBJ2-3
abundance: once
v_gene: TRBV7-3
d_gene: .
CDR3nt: TGTGCCAGCAGTGCTGGAGATAGCACAGATACGCAGTATTTT
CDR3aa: CASSAGDSTDTQYF